The 29 T cell receptor beta chains given below trace back to one sample, sequenced in a study of T cell changes during pregnancy in multiple sclerosis. TCRdb's table, derived via immunoSEQ multiplex PCR, lists solely in-frame clones and lacks some. Of about 60,000 clones detected, around 92% appear once; the ten largest clones hold roughly 2.2%. The input for sequencing was peripheral blood, taken in the first trimester of pregnancy. These TCRs come from a female donor with multiple sclerosis, enrolled in a pregnancy study.

V gene TRBV10-3 combines with J gene TRBJ1-5; TRBD1 matches 8 bases. The CDR3 extends over 16 amino acids. Trimming at V came to 5 bases and at J to 4 bases, leaving 10 bases not matched to a gene. Germline V gene data show CDR1 as ENHRY and CDR2 as SYGVKD. The CDR3 loop is CAISSPTGEENQPQHF. The DNA for the CDR3 is TGTGCCATCAGTTCCCCGACAGGGGAAGAGAATCAGCCCCAGCATTTT.

The chain carries TRBV18 and TRBJ2-1; a possible D gene is TRBD1 (6 bases). The CDR3 has 14 residues. V was cut by 1 base and J by 9 bases, with 13 bases left in between. CDR1 is KGHSH and CDR2 is LQKENI in the germline V gene. The CDR3, as DNA: TGTGCCAGCTCACCACGGCTAGAAGGGGGTGAGCAGTTCTTC. It yields the protein CASSPRLEGGEQFF.

The rearrangement uses TRBV14 and TRBJ2-1, with 7 bases lining up with TRBD1. With 3 bases clipped from V and 8 bases from J, the junction kept 7 bases outside the gene matches. The CDR3 spans 14 residues. CDR1 is SGHDN, CDR2 FVKESK, per germline. Written as DNA, the CDR3 is TGTGCCAGCAGCCAGGTACTAGGGGGCTATGAGCAGTTCTTC. Its protein product is CASSQVLGGYEQFF.

V usage is TRBV6-1 and J usage is TRBJ2-5; the match to TRBD1 covers 9 bases. The CDR3 consists of 15 residues. The J segment lost 2 bases and the V segment lost 4 bases, leaving 5 bases of the junction unmatched. The germline gives CDR1 MNHNS, CDR2 SASEGT. The CDR3 DNA sequence: TGTGCCAGCAGTGGCCGGGACAGGGTTCAAGAGACCCAGTACTTC. Encoded protein: CASSGRDRVQETQYF.

This chain connects TRBV9 to TRBJ2-5, with a weak D call TRBD2 (6 bases). V lost 4 bases, J lost 4 bases, and 14 bases lay in between. CDR1 and CDR2 from the germline V gene are SGDLS and YYNGEE. CDR3 length: 14 amino acids. DNA of the CDR3: TGTGCCAGCAGCTCGTACAAGGGAGGAGAGACCCAGTACTTC. This codes for CASSSYKGGETQYF.

V is TRBV19 and J is TRBJ1-3; no clear D. V lost 6 bases to trimming and J lost 0 bases, with 15 bases between them. Germline V gene sequence: CDR1 LNHDA, CDR2 SQIVND (reference sequence). CDR3 size: 16 residues. Here the CDR3 reads CASRPTDGDSGNTIYF. The CDR3 nucleotides read TGTGCCAGTAGACCCACTGACGGGGACTCTGGAAACACCATATATTTT.

J is TRBJ2-3 and V is TRBV5-1, with a weak D call TRBD2 (6 bases). Per germline, CDR1 SGHRS and CDR2 YFSETQ. The CDR3 spans 15 residues. With 3 bases removed from V and 2 bases from J, the gap between germline ends came to 13 bases. CDR3 amino acids: CASSSSVPTTDTQYF. CDR3 sequence (DNA): TGCGCCAGCAGCTCTAGCGTACCGACCACAGATACGCAGTATTTT.

The chain combines TRBV18 with TRBJ1-6, with 10 bases aligning to TRBD1. There are 15 residues in the CDR3. The germline V gene has CDR1 KGHSH and CDR2 LQKENI. The ends lost 8 bases at V and 9 bases at J; junction bases unmatched: 10. CDR3 sequence (DNA): TGTGCCAGCCAGGTTGGGACAGGGGTTTTTTCACCCCTCCACTTT. Protein sequence: CASQVGTGVFSPLHF.

The chain has TRBV7-8 and TRBJ2-1; TRBD2 matches at 7 bases. CDR3 length: 16 residues. J gave up 6 bases and V 7 bases, and 15 bases lay outside the gene matches. Germline V gene data show CDR1 as SGHVS and CDR2 as FQNEAQ. The CDR3 DNA is TGTGCCAGCATCGAATTCGGACTAGGGTGGAGCAATGAGCAGTTCTTC. It translates to CASIEFGLGWSNEQFF.

The rearrangement joins TRBV5-4 to TRBJ2-3; D gene uncertain. This CDR3 spans 14 amino acids. V shed 4 bases and J shed 0 bases, with 9 bases lying between them. From germline, CDR1 is SGHNT and CDR2 YYREEE (reference sequence). The DNA for the CDR3 is TGTGCCAGCAGCCCCGTCGTTAGCACAGATACGCAGTATTTT. Translation: CASSPVVSTDTQYF. The variable domain in full, with the rest retrieved from reference TRBV5-4 and TRBJ2-3, is ETGVTQSPTHLIKTRGQQVTLRCSSQSGHNTVSWYQQALGQGPQFIFQYYREEENGRGNFPPRFSGLQFPNYSSELNVNALELDDSALYLCASSPVVSTDTQYFGPGTRLTVL.

This chain links TRBV18 with TRBJ2-2, with a tentative D call TRBD2 (5 bases). With 3 bases removed from V and 4 bases from J, the gap between germline ends came to 9 bases. The germline gives CDR1 KGHSH, CDR2 LQKENI. The CDR3 covers 14 residues. The CDR3 sequence is CASSPLGSTGELFF. CDR3 bases: TGTGCCAGCTCACCCTTAGGGAGCACCGGGGAGCTGTTTTTT.

This clone was recorded once. This sequence joins TRBV6-4 and TRBJ2-3, with 10 positions matching TRBD2. Germline-derived CDR1 and CDR2 are MRHNA and SNTAGT. The V and J ends lost 3 bases and 4 bases, in that order; junction bases with no gene match: 4. The CDR3 runs 15 residues. The CDR3 DNA follows: TGTGCCAGCAGTGAGGTAGCGGGAGGTTCAGATACGCAGTATTTT. It encodes CASSEVAGGSDTQYF.

This chain uses TRBV11-2 with TRBJ2-5; 11 nucleotides align to TRBD2. V dropped 4 bases and J dropped 5; count of bases not matched to a gene: 12. The CDR3 is 17 residues long. Germline V lookup: CDR1 SGHAT, CDR2 FQNNGV. The CDR3 region is CASSSRLISGRGETQYF. CDR3 DNA sequence: TGTGCCAGCAGCTCCCGCTTGATTAGCGGGAGGGGGGAGACCCAGTACTTC.

The V and J genes are TRBV12-2 and TRBJ2-3; no check of the table's D call, TRBD2, against the DNA was made. TRBV12-2 counts as a pseudogene. The CDR3 length is 15 residues. The CDR3 DNA follows: TGTGCAAGTCGCTTAGAAGGCCCTAGAGGAGATACGCAGTATTTT. Translation gives CASRLEGPRGDTQYF.

The chain is built from TRBV4-3 and TRBJ2-1; 11 bases line up with TRBD2. The length of the CDR3 is 16 residues. Trimming cost V 3 bases and J 8 bases; bases outside gene matches: 9. CDR1 and CDR2 from the germline V gene are LGHNA and YSLEER. Here the CDR3 reads CASSHRTSGRIDEQFF. CDR3 nucleotide sequence: TGCGCCAGCAGCCATAGAACTAGCGGGAGAATCGATGAGCAGTTCTTC.

The chain has TRBV5-1 and TRBJ2-3; D might be TRBD2 (6 bases). CDR1 is SGHRS and CDR2 is YFSETQ in the germline V gene. V lost 4 bases, J lost 4 bases, and 16 bases lay in between. The CDR3 runs to 15 residues. In DNA form, the CDR3 reads TGCGCCAGCAGCGCTCAGTCGGGGGTTGCAGATACGCAGTATTTT. Translation: CASSAQSGVADTQYF.

The chain combines TRBV11-2 with TRBJ2-7, with a tentative D call TRBD1 (5 bases). The CDR3 is 14 residues long. Germline lookup yields CDR1 SGHAT and CDR2 FQNNGV. V lost 10 bases and J lost 0, with 16 bases in between. The CDR3 bases are TGTGCCACCATCGCGACAGCGAGCTCCTACGAGCAGTACTTC. This encodes CATIATASSYEQYF.

This chain connects TRBV9 to TRBJ2-1; D is possibly TRBD2 (5 bases). Trimming removed 4 bases from V and 0 bases from J, with 17 bases in between. The germline V gene has CDR1 SGDLS and CDR2 YYNGEE. This CDR3 contains 17 residues. The CDR3, as DNA: TGTGCCAGCAGCCCCCGAGGGTTGTTGAGCTCCTACAATGAGCAGTTCTTC. Protein product: CASSPRGLLSSYNEQFF. Full variable domain (rest looked up from reference TRBV9 and TRBJ2-1): DSGVTQTPKHLITATGQRVTLRCSPRSGDLSVYWYQQSLDQGLQFLIQYYNGEERAKGNILERFSAQQFPDLHSELNLSSLELGDSALYFCASSPRGLLSSYNEQFFGPGTRLTVL.

This chain joins TRBV5-1 and TRBJ1-5, with D perhaps TRBD1 (5 bases). The V and J ends lost 2 bases and 2 bases respectively, with 8 bases between them. From germline, CDR1 is SGHRS and CDR2 YFSETQ. The CDR3 extends over 14 amino acids. This chain's CDR3 is CASSLTTGNQPQHF. The CDR3 nucleotides read TGCGCCAGCAGCTTAACGACAGGCAATCAGCCCCAGCATTTT. The full variable domain, completed using reference TRBV5-1 and TRBJ1-5, is KAGVTQTPRYLIKTRGQQVTLSCSPISGHRSVSWYQQTPGQGLQFLFEYFSETQRNKGNFPGRFSGRQFSNSRSEMNVSTLELGDSALYLCASSLTTGNQPQHFGDGTRLSIL.

V is TRBV5-4 and J is TRBJ2-5; no firm D call. Trimming left V 0 bases short and J 1 base short, with 7 bases between. The CDR3 consists of 14 residues. Germline CDR1 is SGHNT and CDR2 is YYREEE (reference sequence). Here the CDR3 DNA reads TGTGCCAGCAGCTTGGCTACGTCCCAAGAGACCCAGTACTTC. It encodes CASSLATSQETQYF.

The rearrangement joins TRBV6-1 to TRBJ1-2; D is uncertain. The CDR3 length is 11 residues. The V end lost 10 bases, the J end lost 4 bases, and 10 bases lay between the germline ends. The V gene's germline CDR1 is MNHNS and CDR2 SASEGT. The CDR3 DNA reads TGTGCCACCGTCCGGGGCTATGGCTACACCTTC. Its protein product is CATVRGYGYTF.

This clone has a handful of counts. This CDR3 is also generated by other DNA sequences in the sample. The CDR3 DNA sequence: TGTGCCAGCAGCGTAGTGGCAGGTGGAAACACCATATATTTT. Residues: CASSVVAGGNTIYF. The genes are TRBV9 and TRBJ1-3; no clear D. The germline V and J ends were trimmed by 0 bases and 3 bases, with 7 bases remaining between them. CDR1 SGDLS and CDR2 YYNGEE come from the germline V gene. The CDR3 is 14 amino acids.

The chain uses TRBV28 and TRBJ2-7; 16 nucleotides line up with TRBD2. CDR3 size: 18 residues. V was pared by 6 bases and J by 0 bases, with 8 bases of the junction left unmatched. Germline CDR1 MDHEN, CDR2 SYDVKM. Here the CDR3 reads CASRGTSGRAPSSYEQYF. CDR3 DNA: TGTGCCAGCAGGGGGACTAGCGGGAGGGCCCCAAGCTCCTACGAGCAGTACTTC.

V gene TRBV19 combines with J gene TRBJ2-1; 7 nucleotides align to TRBD2. The CDR3 runs to 11 residues. Losses at the gene ends were 5 bases for V and 10 bases for J; bases not matched to a gene: 2. Germline CDR1 is LNHDA and CDR2 is SQIVND (reference sequence). The CDR3 is CASSQLAEQFF. The DNA for the CDR3 is TGTGCCAGTAGTCAACTAGCGGAGCAGTTCTTC.

As DNA, the CDR3 is TGTGCCAGCAGTTACACCCTAGCGAGGGCAGAGACCCAGTACTTC. It is translated as CASSYTLARAETQYF. The rearrangement links TRBV6-5 to TRBJ2-5; D is possibly TRBD2 (6 bases). In germline, CDR1 is MNHEY, CDR2 SVGAGI. This CDR3 contains 15 residues. V was pared by 2 bases and J by 4 bases, with 14 bases between.

This clone has only one observation. The rearrangement links TRBV7-2 to TRBJ2-2, with 8 bases matching TRBD2. V lost 5 bases, J lost 0 bases, and 11 bases stayed unmatched. This CDR3 is built from 18 residues. Germline V CDR1 and CDR2: SGHTA, FQGNSA. CDR3 in DNA: TGTGCCAGCAGCCTTCGCCCTACTAGCGGCTCGAACACCGGGGAGCTGTTTTTT. Its protein product is CASSLRPTSGSNTGELFF.

The chain links TRBV5-1 to TRBJ1-4, with 9 nucleotides matching TRBD1. Trimming cost V 9 bases and J 2 bases; bases outside gene matches: 8. The length of the CDR3 is 15 residues. CDR1 SGHRS and CDR2 YFSETQ come from the germline V gene. The CDR3 sequence: CATGTGRATNEKLFF. As DNA, the CDR3 is TGCGCCACAGGGACAGGGAGGGCCACTAATGAAAAACTGTTTTTT.

This sequence joins TRBV28 and TRBJ2-3; 8 nucleotides line up with TRBD2. This CDR3 contains 17 residues. The germline CDR1 and CDR2 sequences are MDHEN and SYDVKM. V was pared by 5 bases and J by 4 bases, with 14 bases of the junction left unmatched. For the CDR3, the DNA is TGTGCCAGCAGTGGCCTTACCGGACTAGCTTGGCCAGATACGCAGTATTTT. Translation gives CASSGLTGLAWPDTQYF.

The chain uses TRBV7-9 and TRBJ2-3; TRBD2 agrees at 7 bases. Germline CDR1 reads SEHNR; CDR2 reads FQNEAQ (reference sequence). The CDR3 length is 18 residues. The J segment lost 0 bases and the V segment lost 1 base, leaving 10 bases of the junction unmatched. The CDR3 coding sequence is TGTGCCAGCAGCTTAGGTATCGGCAGGCGGGAGAGCACAGATACGCAGTATTTT. Encoded protein: CASSLGIGRRESTDTQYF.